This T cell receptor beta chain was documented in a study of T cell responses to AZD1222 COVID-19 vaccine. Study-level points and caveats: Baseline seropositives among AZD1222 recipients totaled only five to seven. A mostly white British donor set with more females was recruited, and clonal diversity was possibly underestimated. At 160-218 and 743-854, vaccine-associated CD4 TCRs were dominant, and they spanned spike. Following two doses of AZD1222, Spike-specific TCR breadth and depth rose.

Trimming removed 6 bases at V and 2 bases at J, with 17 bases between. The CDR3 length is 16 residues. Germline V gene sequence: CDR1 SNHLY, CDR2 FYNNEI. The repertoire was sequenced with immunoSEQ multiplex PCR; TCRdb's copy has only in-frame clones and lacks some. The sample contains 150,000 to 200,000 clones, 80% to 95% of which appear only once. About this clone: Antigen specificity is unknown.

The chain links TRBV2 to TRBJ1-5, with D unclear. The origin of this receptor is an adult in good health. Sequenced material: peripheral blood, taken on day 0 of AZD1222 vaccination. The CDR3 sequence: CASSLLGSGGNQPQHF. As DNA, the CDR3 is TGTGCCAGCAGCCTCTTAGGGTCAGGTGGCAATCAGCCCCAGCATTTT.